These 21 T cell receptor beta chains came from one sample sequenced in a study of blood T cell repertoires in COVID-19. Profiled with immunoSEQ multiplex PCR; TCRdb holds only in-frame clones, not every one. The table lists about 230,000 clones, approximately 82% of them singletons, with approximately 2.6% in the top ten. The specimen sequenced was peripheral blood. The receptors derive from a woman aged 70-85 years with active or convalescent COVID-19.

The chain recombines TRBV6-2 or TRBV6-3 with TRBJ1-2; a possible D gene is TRBD1 (5 bases). This CDR3 is built from 13 residues. Germline V CDR1 and CDR2: MNHEY, SVGEGT. Trimming shortened V by 0 bases and J by 8 bases, and 10 bases separated the two germline ends. The CDR3 nucleotides are TGTGCCAGCAGTTACTCGAGCGGGGACGGCTACACCTTC. This translates into CASSYSSGDGYTF.

The J gene is TRBJ2-2, the V gene TRBV9; 8 nucleotides match TRBD2. The CDR3 extends over 18 amino acids. V lost 0 bases, J lost 11 bases, and 18 bases stayed unmatched. The germline V gene encodes CDR1 SGDLS and CDR2 YYNGEE. CDR3 sequence (DNA): TGTGCCAGCAGCGTAGCTGGGGGGCTAGCGGGCCCCGTGGGAGAGCTGTTTTTT. Translated: CASSVAGGLAGPVGELFF.

This clone showed up just a few times. V and J are TRBV9 and TRBJ1-1, with D uncertain. From germline, CDR1 is SGDLS and CDR2 YYNGEE. The CDR3 consists of 14 residues. The V and J ends lost 2 bases and 0 bases respectively, with 8 bases between them. CDR3 in DNA: TGTGCCAGCAGCGTCCAGGCCGTGAACACTGAAGCTTTCTTT. Translation gives CASSVQAVNTEAFF.

This clone has just a few counts. CDR3: CASSSRGNSPLHF. In nucleotides, the CDR3 is TGTGCCAGCAGCTCACGGGGGAATTCACCCCTCCACTTT. The chain is built from TRBV3-1 (or the pseudogene TRBV3-2) and TRBJ1-6; a weak D match, TRBD1 (5 bases). This CDR3 is built from 13 residues. With 5 bases removed from V and 7 bases from J, the gap between germline ends came to 9 bases. Germline CDR1 and CDR2: LGHDT and YNNKEL (reference sequence).

The chain links TRBV15 to TRBJ1-2; D is unclear. Germline CDR1 is LNHNV and CDR2 is YYDKDF (reference sequence). The CDR3 spans 12 residues. V lost 5 bases, J lost 8 bases, and 12 bases lay in between. CDR3 coding DNA: TGTGCCACCAGCCCCGGGAGATTGGGCTACACCTTC. It translates to CATSPGRLGYTF.

The chain links TRBV30 to TRBJ1-6; D unclear. Looked up from germline, CDR1 is GTSNPN and CDR2 is SVGIG (reference sequence). CDR3 length: 14 residues. V was clipped by 0 bases and J by 14 bases, with 17 bases between them. The DNA of the CDR3 is TGTGCCTGGAGTGTACTAGCCAGCTCCCTCACCCTCCACTTT. Residues: CAWSVLASSLTLHF.

Points on this clone: Other nucleotide sequences from this sample produce the same CDR3. The chain recombines TRBV5-1 with TRBJ2-7, with TRBD2 matching over 8 bases. V shed 3 bases, J shed 2 bases, and the junction held 1 base outside the gene matches. The germline V gene encodes CDR1 SGHRS and CDR2 YFSETQ. This CDR3 is built from 13 residues. CDR3 bases: TGCGCCAGCAGCTCGGGACTAGCCTACGAGCAGTACTTC. Its translation: CASSSGLAYEQYF.

The gene calls are TRBV2 and TRBJ2-1, with D possibly TRBD1 on 6 matching bases. This CDR3 has 17 amino acids. CDR1 and CDR2 from the germline V gene are SNHLY and FYNNEI. V was clipped by 0 bases and J by 3 bases, with 15 bases between them. CDR3 DNA sequence: TGTGCCAGCAGTGAAGCGGGGACAATACCCCACTACAATGAGCAGTTCTTC. Translation: CASSEAGTIPHYNEQFF.

The chain couples TRBV7-3 to TRBJ2-1; the D is unclear. This CDR3 has 12 amino acids. V shed 3 bases and J shed 8 bases, with 8 bases lying between them. Germline values: CDR1 SGHTA, CDR2 FQGTGA. The CDR3, as DNA: TGTGCCAGCAGCTTGGGCCAGGATGAGCAGTTCTTC. The encoded protein is CASSLGQDEQFF. Full variable domain (rest looked up from reference TRBV7-3 and TRBJ2-1): GAGVSQTPSNKVTEKGKYVELRCDPISGHTALYWYRQSLGQGPEFLIYFQGTGAADDSGLPNDRFFAVRPEGSVSTLKIQRTERGDSAVYLCASSLGQDEQFFGPGTRLTVL.

The chain uses TRBV18 and TRBJ2-1; perhaps TRBD2 as D (6 bases). Looked up from germline, CDR1 is KGHSH and CDR2 is LQKENI. V shed 0 bases and J shed 4 bases, with 13 bases lying between them. This CDR3 is 16 amino acids long. CDR3 sequence (DNA): TGTGCCAGCTCACCACCCGGGACTGACGTTTACAATGAGCAGTTCTTC. Protein product: CASSPPGTDVYNEQFF.

The chain is built from TRBV7-2 and TRBJ1-6; 7 positions agree with TRBD1. Trimming removed 5 bases from V and 5 bases from J; junction bases left unmatched: 6. Looked up from germline, CDR1 is SGHTA and CDR2 is FQGNSA. CDR3 length: 15 amino acids. CDR3 DNA sequence: TGTGCCAGCAGCCGTACAGGGGTCAATAATTCACCCCTCCACTTT. The encoded protein is CASSRTGVNNSPLHF.

J is TRBJ1-3 and V is TRBV18, with D hard to call. The germline gives CDR1 KGHSH, CDR2 LQKENI. Trimming stripped 1 base from V and 2 bases from J, with 12 bases between. The CDR3 has 16 amino acids. For the CDR3, the DNA is TGTGCCAGCTCACCACTAGGCCCCGGGGCTGGAAACACCATATATTTT. Translating it yields CASSPLGPGAGNTIYF.

This rearrangement joins TRBV28 to TRBJ1-2, with 10 bases matching TRBD1. The CDR3 extends over 14 amino acids. V was clipped by 7 bases and J by 6 bases; unmatched bases: 8. CDR1 is MDHEN, CDR2 SYDVKM, per germline. As DNA, the CDR3 is TGTGCCAGCACCCTGACAGGGGGCTTCGATGGCTACACCTTC. The encoded protein is CASTLTGGFDGYTF.

The V gene is TRBV29-1, the J gene TRBJ1-6; maybe TRBD1 (6 bases). V lost 4 bases and J lost 6, with 10 bases in between. Germline lookup yields CDR1 SQVTM and CDR2 ANQGSEA. CDR3 length equals 13 residues. The CDR3 protein is CSVGAGANSPLHF. CDR3 nucleotides: TGCAGCGTTGGGGCAGGGGCTAATTCACCCCTCCACTTT.

The V gene is TRBV9, the J gene TRBJ1-1, with a tentative D call TRBD1 (5 bases). The CDR3 runs 13 residues. CDR1 is SGDLS, CDR2 YYNGEE, per germline. The germline V and J ends were trimmed by 4 bases and 12 bases, with 19 bases remaining between them. The CDR3 region is CASSPGDGRETFF. The DNA of the CDR3 is TGTGCCAGCAGCCCAGGAGACGGCAGGGAAACTTTCTTT.

This rearrangement joins TRBV28 to TRBJ2-7; perhaps TRBD2 as D (5 bases). The CDR3 spans 14 residues. V lost 6 bases and J lost 2, with 14 bases in between. Germline values: CDR1 MDHEN, CDR2 SYDVKM. As DNA, the CDR3 is TGTGCCAGCAGCTCCCCCACGGGGACCTACGAGCAGTACTTC. Translated, it gives CASSSPTGTYEQYF.

The V call is TRBV10-3, the J call TRBJ2-3, with TRBD2 matching over 9 bases. Germline CDR1 and CDR2: ENHRY and SYGVKD. The CDR3 covers 16 residues. V was pared by 11 bases and J by 0 bases, with 12 bases of the junction left unmatched. In DNA form, the CDR3 reads TGTGCCGTCCGCTCGGCTAGCGGGATTAGCACAGATACGCAGTATTTT. Amino acids: CAVRSASGISTDTQYF.

This clone was seen just once. V usage is TRBV28 and J usage is TRBJ1-2; no clear D. V gave up 7 bases and J gave up 0 bases, with 18 bases separating them. From germline, CDR1 is MDHEN and CDR2 SYDVKM. CDR3 length: 16 residues. The CDR3 coding sequence is TGTGCCAGCAACCCACCCGGACTTCAACCTAACTATGGCTACACCTTC. Translated, it gives CASNPPGLQPNYGYTF.

This chain uses TRBV7-2 with TRBJ1-1, with D unclear. Germline CDR1 and CDR2: SGHTA and FQGNSA. Trimming took 1 base from V and 3 from J, leaving 6 bases between them. CDR3 length: 13 amino acids. CDR3 bases: TGTGCCAGCAGCTTAGAGGGAGACACTGAAGCTTTCTTT. Translation gives CASSLEGDTEAFF.

The chain combines TRBV5-6 with TRBJ1-2, with D possibly being TRBD1 (5 bases). Trimming removed 4 bases at V and 4 bases at J, with 11 bases between. Germline V gene sequence: CDR1 SGHDT, CDR2 YYEEEE. This CDR3 is built from 13 residues. The CDR3 protein is CASSLSGSYGYTF. The CDR3 nucleotides read TGTGCCAGCAGCCTCTCAGGGTCCTATGGCTACACCTTC.

The V call is TRBV30, the J call TRBJ1-5; TRBD1 aligns across 7 bases. The CDR3 contains 15 residues. V dropped 1 base and J dropped 6; count of bases not matched to a gene: 9. Germline CDR1 is GTSNPN and CDR2 is SVGIG (reference sequence). The CDR3 reads CAWSGRQGFVQPQHF. In nucleotides, the CDR3 is TGTGCCTGGAGTGGCCGACAGGGATTCGTTCAGCCCCAGCATTTT.